The rows below give T cell receptor beta chains drawn from one sample of a study of T-cell memory formation after mild COVID-19. TCRdb itself ran the 5' RACE reads through MiXCR, one entry per CDR3 protein. The data show approximately 300,000 distinct CDR3 sequences, approximately 15% seen once. The sequenced sample was PBMCs or a T cell subset sorted from them (not recorded which). Source of these receptors: a man younger than 35 who had mild COVID-19 (a few samples of this study predate the infection). Cell type and time point are not known. CDR3s include the opening cysteine and the closing phenylalanine or tryptophan. The D gene is left open where the match is weak. A clone size is listed for some rows: how often the clone was seen (once, few, many), or a class if it is expanded.

d_call: TRBD2; v_call: TRBV7-9; clone_size: -; j_call: TRBJ2-4; cdr3_nt: TGTGCCAGCAGCTTAGAGGATCGGGAGGTGTACTTC; cdr3_aa: CASSLEDREVYF
d_call: -; v_call: TRBV11-2; clone_size: many; j_call: TRBJ1-1; cdr3_nt: TGTGCCAGCAGCTTCCCGGGAGCTGAAGCTTTCTTT; cdr3_aa: CASSFPGAEAFF
d_call: TRBD2; v_call: TRBV7-2; clone_size: -; j_call: TRBJ2-1; cdr3_nt: TGTGCCAGCAGAGACCAACTAGCGGGGGGACCCCCTGAGCAGTTCTTC; cdr3_aa: CASRDQLAGGPPEQFF
d_call: -; v_call: TRBV12-5; clone_size: -; j_call: TRBJ1-2; cdr3_nt: TGTGCTAGTGGTCTTGGCCCAGGGTCGTCGGGCTACACCTTC; cdr3_aa: CASGLGPGSSGYTF
d_call: TRBD2; v_call: TRBV2; clone_size: few; j_call: TRBJ2-3; cdr3_nt: TGTGCCAGCAGGGTGACTAGCAGGGATACGCAGTATTTT; cdr3_aa: CASRVTSRDTQYF
d_call: TRBD2; v_call: TRBV5-4; clone_size: -; j_call: TRBJ2-1; cdr3_nt: TGTGCCAGCAGCCGATTAGCGGGGGGCCAGCATGAGCAGTTCTTC; cdr3_aa: CASSRLAGGQHEQFF
d_call: TRBD1; v_call: TRBV3-1; clone_size: -; j_call: TRBJ1-6; cdr3_nt: TGTGCCAGCAGCCAGACCGGGACAGGGGGAGCACCCCTCCACTTT; cdr3_aa: CASSQTGTGGAPLHF
d_call: -; v_call: TRBV19; clone_size: -; j_call: TRBJ2-4; cdr3_nt: TGTGCCAGTAGTAACCCCCGCAGGGGAGAGCACATTCAGTACTTC; cdr3_aa: CASSNPRRGEHIQYF
d_call: -; v_call: TRBV6-4; clone_size: -; j_call: TRBJ1-6; cdr3_nt: TGTGCCAGCAGACTATCCGGGACGGACGATAATTCACCCCTCCACTTT; cdr3_aa: CASRLSGTDDNSPLHF
d_call: TRBD2; v_call: TRBV12-3/TRBV12-4; clone_size: few; j_call: TRBJ2-3; cdr3_nt: TGTGCCAGCAGTTTACAGCGGGGGGCCTCAGATACGCAGTATTTT; cdr3_aa: CASSLQRGASDTQYF
d_call: -; v_call: TRBV3-1; clone_size: few; j_call: TRBJ1-2; cdr3_nt: TGTGCCAGCAGCATGCAGGGGTCGGATGGCTACACCTTC; cdr3_aa: CASSMQGSDGYTF
d_call: TRBD1; v_call: TRBV4-3; clone_size: many; j_call: TRBJ2-2; cdr3_nt: TGCGCCAGCAGCCACGAGACAGGGGGTATCATAAACACCGGGGAGCTGTTTTTT; cdr3_aa: CASSHETGGIINTGELFF
d_call: -; v_call: TRBV21-1; clone_size: -; j_call: TRBJ2-6; cdr3_nt: TGTGCCAGCAGCAACCACAGGGGAGAATGTGGGGCCAACGTCCTGACTTTC; cdr3_aa: CASSNHRGECGANVLTF
d_call: -; v_call: TRBV12-3/TRBV12-4; clone_size: -; j_call: TRBJ2-2; cdr3_nt: TGTGCCAGCAGGATAGGGGTAAACCCCGGGGAGCTGTTTTTT; cdr3_aa: CASRIGVNPGELFF
d_call: -; v_call: TRBV7-9; clone_size: -; j_call: TRBJ1-5; cdr3_nt: TGTGCCAGCAGCTTGGACATGGGGCCCCAGCATTTT; cdr3_aa: CASSLDMGPQHF
d_call: -; v_call: TRBV6-5; clone_size: -; j_call: TRBJ2-4; cdr3_nt: TGTGCCAGCGTCGGAAGGGACATTCAGTACTTC; cdr3_aa: CASVGRDIQYF
d_call: -; v_call: TRBV11-2; clone_size: -; j_call: TRBJ1-1; cdr3_nt: TGTGCCAGCAGCTTAGATTGGGACGGCACTGAAGCTTTCTTT; cdr3_aa: CASSLDWDGTEAFF
d_call: -; v_call: TRBV5-1; clone_size: -; j_call: TRBJ2-2; cdr3_nt: TGCGCCAGCAGCTTGGAGGTGGGGAACACCGGGGAGCTGTTTTTT; cdr3_aa: CASSLEVGNTGELFF
d_call: TRBD2; v_call: TRBV3-1; clone_size: -; j_call: TRBJ2-2; cdr3_nt: TGTGCCAGCAGCCAAGATCGCGGGACTAGCCCCGGGGAGCTGTTTTTT; cdr3_aa: CASSQDRGTSPGELFF
d_call: -; v_call: TRBV7-6; clone_size: many; j_call: TRBJ2-2; cdr3_nt: TGTGCCAGCAGTCTTCAAGGGGGGCGAAGGAACACCGGGGAGCTGTTTTTT; cdr3_aa: CASSLQGGRRNTGELFF
d_call: -; v_call: TRBV5-1; clone_size: few; j_call: TRBJ1-1; cdr3_nt: TGCGCCAGCAGGGCCCGGGGGGTGGTCACTGAAGCTTTCTTT; cdr3_aa: CASRARGVVTEAFF
d_call: -; v_call: TRBV25-1; clone_size: many; j_call: TRBJ2-2; cdr3_nt: TGTGCCAGCAGGAAGCAAGGGCCAGGGGGGTTTGGTACCGGGGAGCTGTTTTTT; cdr3_aa: CASRKQGPGGFGTGELFF
d_call: -; v_call: TRBV7-9; clone_size: -; j_call: TRBJ1-5; cdr3_nt: TGTGCCAGCAGTGGGACGCCACCGTTTAATCAGCCCCAGCATTTT; cdr3_aa: CASSGTPPFNQPQHF
d_call: TRBD2; v_call: TRBV7-2; clone_size: -; j_call: TRBJ2-5; cdr3_nt: TGTGCCAGCAGCTGGACTAGCGGGGACCCAGGGACCCAGTACTTC; cdr3_aa: CASSWTSGDPGTQYF
d_call: -; v_call: TRBV24-1; clone_size: few; j_call: TRBJ2-3; cdr3_nt: TGTGCCACCAGTGAGTCTAGCACAGATACGCAGTATTTT; cdr3_aa: CATSESSTDTQYF
d_call: -; v_call: TRBV5-1; clone_size: few; j_call: TRBJ2-1; cdr3_nt: TGCGCCAGCAGCTTAAACGGGGGCTCCTACAATGAGCAGTTCTTC; cdr3_aa: CASSLNGGSYNEQFF
d_call: TRBD2; v_call: TRBV5-1; clone_size: few; j_call: TRBJ2-1; cdr3_nt: TGCGCCAGCAGCTTCTTAGCGGGGGGGACCTACAATGAGCAGTTCTTC; cdr3_aa: CASSFLAGGTYNEQFF
d_call: -; v_call: TRBV4-1; clone_size: many; j_call: TRBJ1-5; cdr3_nt: TGCGCCAGCAGCCAAATTGGTGGGCAGCCCCAGCATTTT; cdr3_aa: CASSQIGGQPQHF
d_call: -; v_call: TRBV15; clone_size: -; j_call: TRBJ2-3; cdr3_nt: TGTGCCACCAGCGCCCCCCCAGGGGACGCCACTGACGATACGCAGTATTTT; cdr3_aa: CATSAPPGDATDDTQYF
d_call: -; v_call: TRBV4-1; clone_size: -; j_call: TRBJ2-1; cdr3_nt: TGCGCCAGCAGCCAAACAGTCGATGAGCAGTTCTTC; cdr3_aa: CASSQTVDEQFF
d_call: -; v_call: TRBV5-1; clone_size: -; j_call: TRBJ2-5; cdr3_nt: TGCGCCAGCAGCTTGGTTACGGAAGAAGAGACCCAGTACTTC; cdr3_aa: CASSLVTEEETQYF
d_call: -; v_call: TRBV20-1; clone_size: -; j_call: TRBJ2-1; cdr3_nt: TGCAGTGGGTCCGGGGCAGACCACAATGAGCAGTTCTTC; cdr3_aa: CSGSGADHNEQFF
d_call: -; v_call: TRBV20-1; clone_size: -; j_call: TRBJ2-7; cdr3_nt: TGCAGTGCTGGATTTGGGACTTCCACTTCCTACGAGCAGTACTTC; cdr3_aa: CSAGFGTSTSYEQYF
d_call: TRBD1; v_call: TRBV4-2; clone_size: -; j_call: TRBJ1-2; cdr3_nt: TGTGCCAGCCGACACGTAGGGGGCTCACTTAACTATGGCTACACCTTC; cdr3_aa: CASRHVGGSLNYGYTF
d_call: -; v_call: TRBV6-5; clone_size: few; j_call: TRBJ2-3; cdr3_nt: TGTGCCAGCAGGCGGGGGCCCACTAGCACAGATACGCAGTATTTT; cdr3_aa: CASRRGPTSTDTQYF
d_call: -; v_call: TRBV6-2/TRBV6-3; clone_size: -; j_call: TRBJ1-2; cdr3_nt: TGTGCCAGCAGTCCGTCGTCGGGGTATGGCTACACCTTC; cdr3_aa: CASSPSSGYGYTF
d_call: -; v_call: TRBV4-3; clone_size: -; j_call: TRBJ2-1; cdr3_nt: TGCGCCAGCAGCCAAGCGAGGGTACCCTACAATGAGCAGTTCTTC; cdr3_aa: CASSQARVPYNEQFF
d_call: -; v_call: TRBV3-1; clone_size: few; j_call: TRBJ1-1; cdr3_nt: TGTGCCAGCAGCCAAGATGTCACGGCAGGGCCTGAAGCTTTCTTT; cdr3_aa: CASSQDVTAGPEAFF
d_call: -; v_call: TRBV28; clone_size: few; j_call: TRBJ2-5; cdr3_nt: TGTGCCAGCAGCTCCTGGGCAACAGGCCAAGAGACCCAGTACTTC; cdr3_aa: CASSSWATGQETQYF
d_call: -; v_call: TRBV20-1; clone_size: few; j_call: TRBJ1-5; cdr3_nt: TGCAGTGCCGTCCAGGGGATTAGCAATCAGCCCCAGCATTTT; cdr3_aa: CSAVQGISNQPQHF
d_call: -; v_call: TRBV12-3/TRBV12-4; clone_size: -; j_call: TRBJ1-1; cdr3_nt: TGTGCCAGCAGCGGTACAGGGACGGACACTGAAGCTTTCTTT; cdr3_aa: CASSGTGTDTEAFF
d_call: -; v_call: TRBV7-9; clone_size: few; j_call: TRBJ2-5; cdr3_nt: TGTGCCAGCAGCATCCGGGCACAAGAGACCCAGTACTTC; cdr3_aa: CASSIRAQETQYF
d_call: -; v_call: TRBV21-1; clone_size: few; j_call: TRBJ2-3; cdr3_nt: TGTGCCAGCAGCAAAGCAACTAGCGGAACAGATACGCAGTATTTT; cdr3_aa: CASSKATSGTDTQYF
d_call: -; v_call: TRBV5-1; clone_size: -; j_call: TRBJ2-1; cdr3_nt: TGCGCCAGCAGCTTTGGGGGGGCTGGGAATGAGCAGTTCTTC; cdr3_aa: CASSFGGAGNEQFF
d_call: -; v_call: TRBV12-3/TRBV12-4; clone_size: many; j_call: TRBJ1-2; cdr3_nt: TGTGCCAGCAGTTTTGGGTATGGCTACACCTTC; cdr3_aa: CASSFGYGYTF
d_call: TRBD2; v_call: TRBV10-3; clone_size: -; j_call: TRBJ2-3; cdr3_nt: TGTGCCATGTCAAAGCGGGGGGCAGGGACAGATACGCAGTATTTT; cdr3_aa: CAMSKRGAGTDTQYF
d_call: TRBD2; v_call: TRBV15; clone_size: -; j_call: TRBJ2-3; cdr3_nt: TGTGCCACCAGCACCGGACTAGCGGGGGGCCGGAGAGATACGCAGTATTTT; cdr3_aa: CATSTGLAGGRRDTQYF
d_call: -; v_call: TRBV4-3; clone_size: -; j_call: TRBJ2-3; cdr3_nt: TGCGCCAGCAGCCAGTGGGAGAGGTATACGCAGTATTTT; cdr3_aa: CASSQWERYTQYF
d_call: TRBD1; v_call: TRBV11-2; clone_size: few; j_call: TRBJ1-2; cdr3_nt: TGTGCCAGCAGCTTAGATGAAGGACAGGGAAGCGGCTACACCTTC; cdr3_aa: CASSLDEGQGSGYTF
d_call: -; v_call: TRBV7-9; clone_size: few; j_call: TRBJ1-2; cdr3_nt: TGTGCCAGCAGCTTCGCCGGGACCTATGGCTACACCTTC; cdr3_aa: CASSFAGTYGYTF
d_call: TRBD1; v_call: TRBV5-1; clone_size: many; j_call: TRBJ1-2; cdr3_nt: TGCGCCAGCAGCTCAGGGGGCGCCGGTGGCTACACCTTC; cdr3_aa: CASSSGGAGGYTF
d_call: -; v_call: TRBV5-1; clone_size: -; j_call: TRBJ2-1; cdr3_nt: TGCGCCAGCAGCTTGGAGACGGGCCGTTACTACAATGAGCAGTTCTTC; cdr3_aa: CASSLETGRYYNEQFF
d_call: -; v_call: TRBV4-1; clone_size: -; j_call: TRBJ2-1; cdr3_nt: TGCGCCAGCAGCCAAAGATGGGGGTCCTCCTACAATGAGCAGTTCTTC; cdr3_aa: CASSQRWGSSYNEQFF